This is a list of T cell receptor beta chains from one sample in a study of tumor-infiltrating lymphocytes in primary liver carcinoma. TCRdb reprocessed the multiplex PCR reads with MiXCR, giving one entry per CDR3 protein. The sample lists about 210,000 distinct CDR3 sequences, around three fifths occurring once. The specimen sequenced was peripheral blood. The receptors stem from a woman in her sixties or seventies with primary liver carcinoma and hepatitis B virus infection. Both conserved end residues are part of each CDR3. A D gene is named only where the DNA matches it firmly. Not all rows give a size; the values are once, few, many and, for expanded clones, a class.

CDR3 length | clone size | D gene | J gene | V gene | CDR3 protein | CDR3 DNA
12 | . | . | TRBJ1-5 | TRBV20-1 | CSARTGDQPQHF | TGCAGTGCTAGGACAGGTGATCAACCCCAGCATTTT
17 | . | . | TRBJ1-1 | TRBV11-2 | CASISGGSGVLNTEAFF | TGTGCCAGCATCTCTGGGGGTAGTGGGGTTCTTAACACTGAAGCTTTCTTT
14 | . | TRBD1 | TRBJ1-2 | TRBV28 | CASRTWGTGYGYTF | TGTGCCAGCAGGACGTGGGGGACAGGGTATGGCTACACCTTC
13 | many | TRBD1 | TRBJ2-4 | TRBV10-2 | CASRPGQENIQYF | TGCGCCAGCAGGCCCGGACAGGAAAACATTCAGTACTTC
14 | few | TRBD1 | TRBJ1-1 | TRBV5-1 | CASSSTGGDTEAFF | TGCGCCAGCAGCTCTACAGGGGGGGACACTGAAGCTTTCTTT
13 | few | . | TRBJ2-2 | TRBV7-8 | CASSDGWGGELFF | TGTGCCAGCAGCGACGGGTGGGGCGGGGAGCTGTTTTTT
17 | many | TRBD2 | TRBJ2-7 | TRBV4-1 | CASSRLLAGVSSYEQYF | TGCGCCAGCAGCCGGTTACTAGCGGGGGTTTCTTCCTACGAGCAGTACTTC
16 | many | TRBD2 | TRBJ2-7 | TRBV11-2 | CASSLFRGRAWYEQYF | TGTGCCAGCAGCCTCTTCCGCGGGAGGGCCTGGTACGAGCAGTACTTC
12 | many | . | TRBJ1-2 | TRBV6-2/TRBV6-3 | CAGRDIDYGYTF | TGTGCCGGGCGGGACATCGACTATGGCTACACCTTC
15 | many | . | TRBJ1-2 | TRBV4-2 | CASSHPDRLNYGYTF | TGTGCCAGCAGCCACCCAGACAGGCTGAACTATGGCTACACCTTC
15 | . | TRBD2 | TRBJ2-7 | TRBV6-6 | CANSLGGRAGYEQYF | TGTGCTAACAGCCTGGGGGGGAGGGCTGGCTACGAGCAGTACTTC
14 | . | TRBD1 | TRBJ2-1 | TRBV6-1 | CASSRTGADNEQFF | TGTGCCAGCAGTAGGACAGGGGCTGACAATGAGCAGTTCTTC
18 | once | . | TRBJ2-1 | TRBV13 | CASSSLPPLRSSYNEQFF | TGTGCCAGCAGCTCGCTCCCTCCCCTTAGGAGCTCCTACAATGAGCAGTTCTTC
13 | . | . | TRBJ2-1 | TRBV5-1 | CASSSTSGNEQFF | TGCGCCAGCAGCTCCACGTCAGGGAATGAGCAGTTCTTC
14 | . | . | TRBJ2-2 | TRBV11-2 | CASSLGSNTGELLF | TGTGCTAGCAGCTTAGGGTCGAACACCGGGGAGCTGTTATTT
17 | . | TRBD1 | TRBJ1-5 | TRBV6-5 | CASSDRGVMDSNQPQHF | TGTGCCAGCAGTGACAGGGGGGTAATGGATAGCAATCAGCCCCAGCATTTT
17 | few | . | TRBJ2-1 | TRBV5-1 | CASSLTGPKKSYNEQFF | TGCGCCAGCAGCTTAACAGGGCCGAAAAAATCCTACAATGAGCAGTTCTTC
18 | . | TRBD2 | TRBJ2-3 | TRBV5-5 | CGSSLGPSGKTLTDTQYF | TGTGGCAGCAGCTTGGGGCCTAGCGGGAAGACCCTCACAGATACGCAGTATTTT
17 | . | . | TRBJ1-1 | TRBV11-2 | CVSSLDKIQVASGEAFF | TGTGTCAGCAGCTTAGATAAAATTCAGGTAGCGTCGGGTGAAGCTTTCTTT
15 | . | . | TRBJ1-1 | TRBV11-2 | CVSSFMGRTNTEAFF | TGTGTCAGCAGCTTTATGGGCAGAACGAACACTGAAGCTTTCTTT
14 | . | . | TRBJ2-7 | TRBV5-1 | CASSLLPDPYEQYF | TGCGCCAGCAGCTTGTTGCCCGATCCCTACGAGCAGTACTTC
15 | . | TRBD2 | TRBJ2-5 | TRBV20-1 | CSASGLAGNQETQYF | TGCAGTGCGTCCGGACTAGCGGGAAACCAAGAGACCCAGTACTTC
15 | many | TRBD1 | TRBJ2-7 | TRBV6-1 | CASSITRDRPYEQYF | TGTGCCAGCAGTATAACCCGGGACAGACCCTACGAGCAGTACTTC
16 | . | TRBD2 | TRBJ2-1 | TRBV4-2 | CASSQDRASGMGERFF | TGTGCCAGCAGCCAGGATAGGGCTAGCGGGATGGGTGAGCGGTTCTTC
17 | . | . | TRBJ2-7 | TRBV5-1 | CASSWAGQGSSLGEQCF | TGCGCCAGCAGCTGGGCAGGTCAGGGTTCTTCATTGGGCGAGCAGTGCTTC
15 | many | . | TRBJ2-1 | TRBV4-1 | CASSQGTGSYNEQFF | TGCGCCAGCAGCCAAGGGACGGGCTCCTACAATGAGCAGTTCTTC
13 | . | . | TRBJ2-1 | TRBV6-6 | CASSLDEYSEQFF | TGTGCCAGCAGTTTAGACGAATACAGTGAGCAGTTCTTC
17 | once | . | TRBJ2-2 | TRBV6-4 | CASSTSPTPANTGELLF | TGTGCCAGCAGCACTAGTCCAACCCCCGCGAACACCGGGGAGCTGTTATTT
14 | . | TRBD2 | TRBJ2-4 | TRBV6-2/TRBV6-3 | CASIKGGSGNIQYF | TGTGCCAGCATCAAGGGTGGTAGCGGGAACATTCAGTACTTC